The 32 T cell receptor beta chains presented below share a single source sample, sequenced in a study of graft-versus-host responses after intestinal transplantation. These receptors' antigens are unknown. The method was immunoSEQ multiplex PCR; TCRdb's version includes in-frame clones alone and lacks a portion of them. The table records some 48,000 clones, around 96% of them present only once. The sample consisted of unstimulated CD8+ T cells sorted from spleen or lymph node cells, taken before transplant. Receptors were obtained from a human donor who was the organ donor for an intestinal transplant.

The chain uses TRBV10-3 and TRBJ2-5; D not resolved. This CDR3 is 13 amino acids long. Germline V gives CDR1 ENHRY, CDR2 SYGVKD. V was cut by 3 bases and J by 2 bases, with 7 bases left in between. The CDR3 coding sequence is TGTGCCATCAGTGATGGGGTACAAGAGACCCAGTACTTC. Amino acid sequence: CAISDGVQETQYF.

The CDR3 nucleotides are TGTGCCAGCAGTTCTGGGTATAGCAATCAGCCCCAGCATTTT. Protein sequence: CASSSGYSNQPQHF. The chain is built from TRBV28 and TRBJ1-5; D unclear. The CDR3 has 14 amino acids. The V gene lost 4 bases and the J gene lost 0 bases, with 7 bases spanning the gap. Per the germline V gene, CDR1 is MDHEN and CDR2 is SYDVKM.

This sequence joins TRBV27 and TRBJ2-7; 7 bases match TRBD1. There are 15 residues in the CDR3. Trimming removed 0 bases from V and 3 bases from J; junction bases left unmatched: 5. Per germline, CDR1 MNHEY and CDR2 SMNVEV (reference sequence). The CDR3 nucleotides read TGTGCCAGCAGTTTATCATTCCGGGACAGCTACGAGCAGTACTTC. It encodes CASSLSFRDSYEQYF.

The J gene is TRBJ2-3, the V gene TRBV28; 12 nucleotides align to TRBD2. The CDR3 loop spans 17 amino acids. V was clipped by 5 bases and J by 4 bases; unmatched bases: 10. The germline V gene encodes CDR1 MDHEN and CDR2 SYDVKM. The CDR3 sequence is CASSAGLAGRLADTQYF. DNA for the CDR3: TGTGCCAGCAGTGCGGGACTAGCGGGTAGGCTAGCAGATACGCAGTATTTT.

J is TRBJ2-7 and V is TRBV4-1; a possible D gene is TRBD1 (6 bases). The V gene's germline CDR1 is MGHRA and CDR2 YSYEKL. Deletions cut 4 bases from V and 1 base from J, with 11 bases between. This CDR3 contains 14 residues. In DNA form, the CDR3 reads TGCGCCAGCAGCCTAAAGGACAGATCCTACGAGCAGTACTTC. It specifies CASSLKDRSYEQYF.

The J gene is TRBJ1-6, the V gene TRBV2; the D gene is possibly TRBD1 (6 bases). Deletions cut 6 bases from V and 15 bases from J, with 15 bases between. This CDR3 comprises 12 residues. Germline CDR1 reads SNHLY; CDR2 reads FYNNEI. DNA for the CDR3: TGTGCCAGCAGAAGCGGACAGCCGGTCCTCCACTTT. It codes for CASRSGQPVLHF.

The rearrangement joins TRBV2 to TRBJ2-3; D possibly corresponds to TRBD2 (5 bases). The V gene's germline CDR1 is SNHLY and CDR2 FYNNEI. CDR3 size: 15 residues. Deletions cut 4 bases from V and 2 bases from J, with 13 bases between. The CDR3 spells CASSGLALTTDTQYF. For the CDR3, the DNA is TGTGCCAGCAGTGGGCTAGCCCTTACCACAGATACGCAGTATTTT.

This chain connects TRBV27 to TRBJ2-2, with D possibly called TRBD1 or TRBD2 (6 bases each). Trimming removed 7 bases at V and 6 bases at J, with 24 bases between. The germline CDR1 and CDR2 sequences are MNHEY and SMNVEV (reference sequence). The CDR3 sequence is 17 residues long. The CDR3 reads CASTSANTAGGAGELFF. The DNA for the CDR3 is TGTGCCAGCACCTCAGCCAATACGGCCGGGGGCGCCGGGGAGCTGTTTTTT.

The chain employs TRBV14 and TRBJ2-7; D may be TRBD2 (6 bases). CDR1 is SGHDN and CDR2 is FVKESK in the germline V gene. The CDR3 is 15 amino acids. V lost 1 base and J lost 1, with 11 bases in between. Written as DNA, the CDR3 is TGTGCCAGCAGCCAAGGTCAGGGAGGTTCCTACGAGCAGTACTTC. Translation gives CASSQGQGGSYEQYF.

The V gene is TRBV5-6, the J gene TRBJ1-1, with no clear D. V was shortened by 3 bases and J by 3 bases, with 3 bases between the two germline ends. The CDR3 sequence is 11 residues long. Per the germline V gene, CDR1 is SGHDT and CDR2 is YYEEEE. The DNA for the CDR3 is TGTGCCAGCAGCTATGACACTGAAGCTTTCTTT. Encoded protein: CASSYDTEAFF.

The CDR3 here is CSVGGQGALGFGNTIYF. CDR3 DNA: TGCAGCGTTGGTGGGCAGGGGGCCCTAGGATTTGGAAACACCATATATTTT. The rearrangement links TRBV29-1 to TRBJ1-3; 8 bases match TRBD1. V lost 4 bases and J lost 3; bases outside the gene matches: 14. The germline V gene has CDR1 SQVTM and CDR2 ANQGSEA. There are 17 residues in the CDR3.

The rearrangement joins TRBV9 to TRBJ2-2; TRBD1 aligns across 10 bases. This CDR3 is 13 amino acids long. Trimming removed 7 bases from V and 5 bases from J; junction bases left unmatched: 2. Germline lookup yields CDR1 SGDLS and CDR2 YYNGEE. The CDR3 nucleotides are TGTGCCAGCGGGGACAGGGGAACCGGGGAGCTGTTTTTT. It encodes CASGDRGTGELFF.

The CDR3 protein is CASSQEPVTYEQYF. The CDR3 nucleotides are TGTGCCAGCAGCCAAGAACCAGTAACCTACGAGCAGTACTTC. The chain is built from TRBV4-2 and TRBJ2-5; D gene ambiguous. With the DNA end fitting TRBJ2-7 better, the J assignment may be wrong. Germline CDR1 is LGHNA and CDR2 is YNFKEQ. CDR3 length: 14 amino acids.

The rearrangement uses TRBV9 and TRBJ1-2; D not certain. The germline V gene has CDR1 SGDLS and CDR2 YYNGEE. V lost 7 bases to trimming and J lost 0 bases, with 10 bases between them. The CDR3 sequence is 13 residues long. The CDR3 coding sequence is TGTGCCAGCTCTCACGCGGCTAACTATGGCTACACCTTC. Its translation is CASSHAANYGYTF.

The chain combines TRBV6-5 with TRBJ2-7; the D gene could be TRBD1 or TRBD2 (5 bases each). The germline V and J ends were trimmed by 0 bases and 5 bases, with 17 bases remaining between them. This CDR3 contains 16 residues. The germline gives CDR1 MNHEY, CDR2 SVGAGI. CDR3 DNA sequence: TGTGCCAGCAGTTACTCGATGGGGGTTCGCGCTGACGAGCAGTACTTC. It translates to CASSYSMGVRADEQYF.

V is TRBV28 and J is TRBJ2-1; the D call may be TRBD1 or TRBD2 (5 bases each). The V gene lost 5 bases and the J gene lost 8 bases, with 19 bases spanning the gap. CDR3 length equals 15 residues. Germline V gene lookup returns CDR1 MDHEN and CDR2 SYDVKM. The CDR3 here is CASSTRGVLEDEQFF. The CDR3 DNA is TGTGCCAGCAGTACCCGAGGGGTATTAGAGGATGAGCAGTTCTTC.

The CDR3 loop reads CASSLATPGVGLFF. For the CDR3, the DNA is TGTGCCAGCAGTTTAGCTACACCCGGGGTGGGACTGTTTTTT. The gene calls are TRBV28 and TRBJ1-4; no definite D call. The CDR3 contains 14 residues. The germline CDR1 and CDR2 sequences are MDHEN and SYDVKM. V gave up 2 bases and J gave up 13 bases, with 17 bases separating them.

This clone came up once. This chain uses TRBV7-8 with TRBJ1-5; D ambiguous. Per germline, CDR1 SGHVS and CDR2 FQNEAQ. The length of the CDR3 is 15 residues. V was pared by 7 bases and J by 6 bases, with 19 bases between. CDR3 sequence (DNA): TGTGCCAGCACCATCGGGAGTGGCCCCGGTCAGCCCCAGCATTTT. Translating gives CASTIGSGPGQPQHF.

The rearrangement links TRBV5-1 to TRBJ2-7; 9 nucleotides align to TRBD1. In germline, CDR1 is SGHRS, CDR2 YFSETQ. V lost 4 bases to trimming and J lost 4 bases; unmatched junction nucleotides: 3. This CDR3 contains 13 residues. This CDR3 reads CASSLTGGYEQYF. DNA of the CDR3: TGCGCCAGCAGCCTGACAGGGGGATACGAGCAGTACTTC.

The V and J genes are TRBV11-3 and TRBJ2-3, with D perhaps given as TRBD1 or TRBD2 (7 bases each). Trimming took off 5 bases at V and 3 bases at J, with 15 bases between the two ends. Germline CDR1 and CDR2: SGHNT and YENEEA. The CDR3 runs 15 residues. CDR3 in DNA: TGTGCCAGCAGCCCAGGGGGGGTGGGGACAGATACGCAGTATTTT. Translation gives CASSPGGVGTDTQYF.

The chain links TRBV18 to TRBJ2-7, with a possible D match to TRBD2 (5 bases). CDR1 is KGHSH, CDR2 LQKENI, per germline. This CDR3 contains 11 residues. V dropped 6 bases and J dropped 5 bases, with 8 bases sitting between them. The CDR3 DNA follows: TGTGCCAGCTCGACGCGGGACGAGCAGTACTTC. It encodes CASSTRDEQYF.

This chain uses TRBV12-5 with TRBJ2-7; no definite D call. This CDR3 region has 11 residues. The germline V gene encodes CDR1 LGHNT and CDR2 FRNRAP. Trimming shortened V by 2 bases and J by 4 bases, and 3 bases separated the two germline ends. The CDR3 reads CASGLNYEQYF. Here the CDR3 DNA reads TGTGCTAGTGGTTTGAATTACGAGCAGTACTTC.

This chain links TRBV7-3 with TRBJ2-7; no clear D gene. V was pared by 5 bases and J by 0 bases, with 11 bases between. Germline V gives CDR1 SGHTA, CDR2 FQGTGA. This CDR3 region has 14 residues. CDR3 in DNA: TGTGCCAGCAGCCTAGATGTAGGCTCCTACGAGCAGTACTTC. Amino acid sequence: CASSLDVGSYEQYF.

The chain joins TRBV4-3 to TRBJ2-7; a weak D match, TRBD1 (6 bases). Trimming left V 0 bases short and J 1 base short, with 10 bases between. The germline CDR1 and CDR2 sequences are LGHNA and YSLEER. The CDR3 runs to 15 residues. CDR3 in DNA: TGCGCCAGCAGCCAAGACCGCCAGGGGTCCTACGAGCAGTACTTC. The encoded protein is CASSQDRQGSYEQYF.

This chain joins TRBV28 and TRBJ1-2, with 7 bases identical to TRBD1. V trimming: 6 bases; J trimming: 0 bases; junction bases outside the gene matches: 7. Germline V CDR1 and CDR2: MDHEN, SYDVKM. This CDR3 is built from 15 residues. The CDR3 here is CASRQNRGSNYGYTF. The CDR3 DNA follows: TGTGCCAGCAGGCAGAACAGGGGTTCTAACTATGGCTACACCTTC.

The CDR3 reads CASTPGTPPGQNYEQYF. The CDR3 region has the DNA TGTGCCAGCACTCCTGGAACCCCGCCGGGACAGAACTACGAGCAGTACTTC. V and J are TRBV28 and TRBJ2-7, with 7 bases fitting TRBD1. The CDR3 is made up of 17 amino acids. J lost 3 bases, V lost 7 bases, and 18 bases had no gene match. The V gene's germline CDR1 is MDHEN and CDR2 SYDVKM.

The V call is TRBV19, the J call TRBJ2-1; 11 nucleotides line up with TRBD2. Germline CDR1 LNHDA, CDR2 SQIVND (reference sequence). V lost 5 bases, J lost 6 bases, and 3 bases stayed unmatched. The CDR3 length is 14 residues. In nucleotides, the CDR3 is TGTGCCAGTAGTCTCGGGACTAGCGGCAATGAGCAGTTCTTC. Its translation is CASSLGTSGNEQFF.

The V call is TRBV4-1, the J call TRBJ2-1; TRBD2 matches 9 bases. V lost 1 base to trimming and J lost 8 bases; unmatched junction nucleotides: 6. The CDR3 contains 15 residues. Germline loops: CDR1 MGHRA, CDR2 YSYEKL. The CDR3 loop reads CASSQASGGNHEQFF. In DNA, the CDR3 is TGCGCCAGCAGCCAAGCCAGCGGGGGGAATCATGAGCAGTTCTTC.

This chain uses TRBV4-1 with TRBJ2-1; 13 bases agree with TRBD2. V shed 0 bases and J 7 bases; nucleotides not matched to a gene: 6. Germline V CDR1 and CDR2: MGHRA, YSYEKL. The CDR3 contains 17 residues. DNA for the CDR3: TGCGCCAGCAGCCAAGACACAGGGACTAGCGGGGCTAATGAGCAGTTCTTC. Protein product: CASSQDTGTSGANEQFF.

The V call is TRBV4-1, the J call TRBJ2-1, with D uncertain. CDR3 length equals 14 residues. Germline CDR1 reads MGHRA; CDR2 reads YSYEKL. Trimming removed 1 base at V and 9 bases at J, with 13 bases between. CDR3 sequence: CASSQGGWFGEQFF. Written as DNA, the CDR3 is TGCGCCAGCAGCCAAGGTGGGTGGTTCGGTGAGCAGTTCTTC.

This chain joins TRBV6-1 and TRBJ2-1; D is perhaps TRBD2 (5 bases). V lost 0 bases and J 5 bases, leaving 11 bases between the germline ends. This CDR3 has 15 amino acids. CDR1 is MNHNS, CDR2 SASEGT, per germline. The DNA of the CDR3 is TGTGCCAGCAGTGAAGCTTTGGAGGCCCACAATGAGCAGTTCTTC. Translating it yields CASSEALEAHNEQFF.

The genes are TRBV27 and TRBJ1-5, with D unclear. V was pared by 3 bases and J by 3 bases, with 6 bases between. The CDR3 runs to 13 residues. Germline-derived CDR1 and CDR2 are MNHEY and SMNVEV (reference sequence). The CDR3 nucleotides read TGTGCCAGCAGTTTTGGCGACAATCAGCCCCAGCATTTT. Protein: CASSFGDNQPQHF.